A single sample gave rise to the 31 T cell receptor beta chains below, sequenced in a study of CD8+ T cells in alopecia areata. Extraction of RNA preceded its reverse transcription into cDNA, which served as the sequencing template. The method was immunoSEQ multiplex PCR; TCRdb's version includes in-frame clones alone and lacks a portion of them. In the table there are about 56,000 clones, approximately 96% of which are singletons. The starting material was CD8+ T cells sorted from blood, obtained at week 0. The receptors here all came from a human donor with alopecia areata.

The rearrangement uses TRBV10-2 and TRBJ2-2; 11 positions match TRBD2. The CDR3 spans 16 residues. Germline lookup yields CDR1 WSHSY and CDR2 SAAADI. V was clipped by 3 bases and J by 0 bases; unmatched bases: 0. For the CDR3, the DNA is TGCGCCAGCAGTGAACTAGCGGGAGCGAACACCGGGGAGCTGTTTTTT. Amino acid sequence: CASSELAGANTGELFF.

The chain couples TRBV9 to TRBJ2-5; D unclear. The CDR3 has 13 amino acids. Germline V gene data show CDR1 as SGDLS and CDR2 as YYNGEE. With 4 bases removed from V and 4 bases from J, the gap between germline ends came to 11 bases. The CDR3 DNA reads as TGTGCCAGCAGCCCCCTTTTCCGAGAGACCCAGTACTTC. This translates into CASSPLFRETQYF. The variable domain in full, completed from reference TRBV9 and TRBJ2-5, reads DSGVTQTPKHLITATGQRVTLRCSPRSGDLSVYWYQQSLDQGLQFLIQYYNGEERAKGNILERFSAQQFPDLHSELNLSSLELGDSALYFCASSPLFRETQYFGPGTRLLVL.

CDR3 in DNA: TGTGCCAGCAGTGATCGCGGGGAGGCCACAGATACGCAGTATTTT. It translates to CASSDRGEATDTQYF. The chain links TRBV4-2 to TRBJ2-3, with a weak D call TRBD2 (6 bases). CDR1 and CDR2 from the germline V gene are LGHNA and YNFKEQ. Trimming removed 6 bases at V and 2 bases at J, with 15 bases between. This CDR3 is built from 15 residues.

This clone has only one observation. This rearrangement joins TRBV7-8 to TRBJ2-7, with D unclear. Trimming pared 2 bases from V and 7 bases from J, leaving 6 bases between. The CDR3 length is 11 residues. The germline V gene has CDR1 SGHVS and CDR2 FQNEAQ. The CDR3 sequence is CASSLNKEQYF. The CDR3 DNA reads as TGTGCCAGCAGCTTAAACAAAGAGCAGTACTTC.

This chain uses TRBV27 with TRBJ2-1, with D hard to call. Trimming shortened V by 0 bases and J by 7 bases, and 4 bases separated the two germline ends. The CDR3 is 12 residues long. In germline, CDR1 is MNHEY, CDR2 SMNVEV (reference sequence). CDR3 nucleotide sequence: TGTGCCAGCAGTTTATCGTGGAATGAGCAGTTCTTC. Protein sequence: CASSLSWNEQFF.

The gene calls are TRBV6-1 and TRBJ2-1, with D perhaps TRBD1 or TRBD2 (5 bases each). The CDR3 is made up of 15 amino acids. Germline V gene sequence: CDR1 MNHNS, CDR2 SASEGT. Trimming stripped 2 bases from V and 9 bases from J, with 17 bases between. CDR3 sequence (DNA): TGTGCCAGCAGTGAATGGGCGGGCCGGGGCGGTGAGCAGTTCTTC. This gives the protein CASSEWAGRGGEQFF.

V and J are TRBV10-3 and TRBJ2-5; D may be TRBD2 (5 bases). V was clipped by 3 bases and J by 8 bases, with 13 bases between them. The germline V gene has CDR1 ENHRY and CDR2 SYGVKD. There are 13 residues in the CDR3. The CDR3 region has the DNA TGTGCCATCAGTGAAAGTGATACGGGAACCCAGTACTTC. As protein: CAISESDTGTQYF.

Here the CDR3 DNA reads TGTGCCAGCAGTTTAGACAGACTGAACACTGAAGCTTTCTTT. Amino acids: CASSLDRLNTEAFF. The chain has TRBV27 and TRBJ1-1, with D perhaps TRBD1 (5 bases). V was pared by 2 bases and J by 0 bases, with 7 bases between. Germline CDR1 MNHEY, CDR2 SMNVEV (reference sequence). The CDR3 totals 14 residues.

V is TRBV18 and J is TRBJ2-2; 10 nucleotides line up with TRBD1. From germline, CDR1 is KGHSH and CDR2 LQKENI. Trimming at V came to 3 bases and at J to 4 bases, leaving 5 bases not matched to a gene. The CDR3 is made up of 16 amino acids. CDR3: CASSPRDRGRTGELFF. CDR3 in DNA: TGTGCCAGCTCACCGAGGGACAGGGGACGCACCGGGGAGCTGTTTTTT.

The count of this clone is one. V is TRBV29-1 and J is TRBJ2-1, with D unresolved. Trimming took off 0 bases at V and 6 bases at J, with 24 bases between the two ends. The CDR3 is 18 residues long. Germline loops: CDR1 SQVTM, CDR2 ANQGSEA. The CDR3 DNA reads TGCAGCGTTGAAGATGAAATGGTTGGTCCAGCCCCAGTCAATGAGCAGTTCTTC. Translation gives CSVEDEMVGPAPVNEQFF.

This clone was seen only once. This chain connects TRBV7-2 to TRBJ2-7; D is possibly TRBD1 (5 bases). Trimming took off 1 base at V and 3 bases at J, with 22 bases between the two ends. Per the germline V gene, CDR1 is SGHTA and CDR2 is FQGNSA. The CDR3 is made up of 18 amino acids. This CDR3 is CASSLGSQAGLIFYEQYF. The DNA for the CDR3 is TGTGCCAGCAGCTTAGGGTCACAGGCTGGGCTCATCTTCTACGAGCAGTACTTC.

V is TRBV7-2 and J is TRBJ2-2; 7 bases map to TRBD2. Germline lookup yields CDR1 SGHTA and CDR2 FQGNSA. The length of the CDR3 is 17 residues. The V and J ends lost 2 bases and 2 bases, in that order; junction bases with no gene match: 8. The chain's CDR3 is CASSLWGSGSNTGELFF. CDR3 coding DNA: TGTGCCAGCAGCTTATGGGGTAGCGGGTCTAACACCGGGGAGCTGTTTTTT.

The chain is built from TRBV30 and TRBJ2-1, with D maybe TRBD1 (6 bases). The CDR3 loop spans 13 amino acids. Trimming shortened V by 3 bases and J by 6 bases, and 12 bases separated the two germline ends. From germline, CDR1 is GTSNPN and CDR2 SVGIG (reference sequence). The CDR3 here is CAWSPGQPNEQFF. CDR3 coding DNA: TGTGCCTGGAGCCCTGGACAGCCCAATGAGCAGTTCTTC. Using reference TRBV30 and TRBJ2-1 for the parts outside the CDR3, the full variable domain is SQTIHQWPATLVQPVGSPLSLECTVEGTSNPNLYWYRQAAGRGLQLLFYSVGIGQISSEVPQNLSASRPQDRQFILSSKKLLLSDSGFYLCAWSPGQPNEQFFGPGTRLTVL.

V and J are TRBV9 and TRBJ2-1; D gene uncertain. V shed 4 bases and J shed 3 bases, with 11 bases lying between them. CDR3 length equals 14 residues. CDR1 and CDR2 (germline): SGDLS, YYNGEE. The CDR3 region is CASSPYKGYNEQFF. CDR3 in DNA: TGTGCCAGCAGCCCGTATAAGGGCTACAATGAGCAGTTCTTC.

This rearrangement joins TRBV6-1 to TRBJ1-2; TRBD1 matches 9 bases. This CDR3 is built from 16 residues. Germline values: CDR1 MNHNS, CDR2 SASEGT. Trimming at V came to 4 bases and at J to 4 bases, leaving 10 bases not matched to a gene. In DNA form, the CDR3 reads TGTGCCAGCAGTGTAAACACAGGGGGCGCGTTCTATGGCTACACCTTC. Amino acid sequence: CASSVNTGGAFYGYTF.

The chain links TRBV4-1 to TRBJ2-7, with 9 bases matching TRBD1. The CDR3 runs to 13 residues. Germline loops: CDR1 MGHRA, CDR2 YSYEKL. Losses at the gene ends were 3 bases for V and 6 bases for J; bases not matched to a gene: 3. In DNA form, the CDR3 reads TGCGCCAGCAGCCACGGGACAGGGAGCGAGCAGTACTTC. It yields the protein CASSHGTGSEQYF.

The chain employs TRBV10-3 and TRBJ2-7; 8 nucleotides align to TRBD1. The germline gives CDR1 ENHRY, CDR2 SYGVKD. Trimming at V came to 3 bases and at J to 3 bases, leaving 4 bases not matched to a gene. This CDR3 comprises 14 residues. For the CDR3, the DNA is TGTGCCATCAGTGAAGTTACAGGGGGCTACGAGCAGTACTTC. Translating it yields CAISEVTGGYEQYF.

CDR3 DNA sequence: TGTGCCAGCAGTGAGCTCCGGGACGGAAAAAATGAGCAGTTCTTC. Translated: CASSELRDGKNEQFF. The V and J genes are TRBV2 and TRBJ2-1; D is perhaps TRBD1 or TRBD2 (5 bases each). The germline V gene encodes CDR1 SNHLY and CDR2 FYNNEI. V lost 3 bases to trimming and J lost 7 bases, with 16 bases between them. The CDR3 extends over 15 amino acids.

The V gene is TRBV13, the J gene TRBJ2-7; unclear D gene. CDR1 and CDR2 (germline): PRHDT, FYEKMQ (reference sequence). This CDR3 comprises 13 residues. Deletions cut 2 bases from V and 1 base from J, with 6 bases between. The CDR3 is CASSLYGSYEQYF. The CDR3 DNA sequence: TGTGCCAGCAGCTTATACGGTTCCTACGAGCAGTACTTC. The entire variable domain, with the rest obtained from reference TRBV13 and TRBJ2-7, is as follows: AAGVIQSPRHLIKEKRETATLKCYPIPRHDTVYWYQQGPGQDPQFLISFYEKMQSDKGSIPDRFSAQQFSDYHSELNMSSLELGDSALYFCASSLYGSYEQYFGPGTRLTVT.

The gene calls are TRBV7-2 and TRBJ1-1; D uncertain. Germline V gene data show CDR1 as SGHTA and CDR2 as FQGNSA. V gave up 4 bases and J gave up 7 bases, with 7 bases separating them. This CDR3 has 11 residues. The CDR3 DNA reads TGTGCCAGCAGCTACCTAGTTGAAGCTTTCTTT. Translation: CASSYLVEAFF.

The chain recombines TRBV7-9 with TRBJ2-7; the match to TRBD1 covers 11 bases. The V gene end was trimmed by 5 bases and the J gene end by 10 bases; junction bases not matched to a gene: 13. The CDR3 runs to 15 residues. Germline V gene lookup returns CDR1 SEHNR and CDR2 FQNEAQ (reference sequence). CDR3 nucleotide sequence: TGTGCCAGCAGCCCAAACGGGACAGGGGGACTACTTCAGTACTTC. As protein: CASSPNGTGGLLQYF.

This clone showed up just a few times. CDR3: CASSFGTSGQETQYF. CDR3 coding DNA: TGCGCCAGCAGCTTTGGGACTAGCGGACAAGAGACCCAGTACTTC. This chain joins TRBV5-1 and TRBJ2-5; 11 bases fit TRBD2. The V gene end was trimmed by 2 bases and the J gene end by 2 bases; junction bases not matched to a gene: 2. Germline CDR1 and CDR2: SGHRS and YFSETQ. The CDR3 totals 15 residues. The full variable domain, rest sourced from reference TRBV5-1 and TRBJ2-5, is KAGVTQTPRYLIKTRGQQVTLSCSPISGHRSVSWYQQTPGQGLQFLFEYFSETQRNKGNFPGRFSGRQFSNSRSEMNVSTLELGDSALYLCASSFGTSGQETQYFGPGTRLLVL.

This clone appeared a single time. The J gene is TRBJ1-3, the V gene TRBV2, with 9 positions matching TRBD1. The CDR3 is 14 amino acids. V dropped 6 bases and J dropped 4; count of bases not matched to a gene: 4. Germline V CDR1 and CDR2: SNHLY, FYNNEI. As DNA, the CDR3 is TGTGCCAGCAGCGGTGGGACAGGGGGAAACACCATATATTTT. This translates into CASSGGTGGNTIYF.

A note on this clone: At the DNA level, this CDR3 is encoded by other sequences in the same sample as well. The chain employs TRBV4-2 and TRBJ2-7, with D possibly TRBD1 on 6 matching bases. Per germline, CDR1 LGHNA and CDR2 YNFKEQ. The ends were cut back, 0 bases at V and 0 bases at J, with 12 bases in the middle. This CDR3 spans 16 amino acids. As DNA, the CDR3 is TGTGCCAGCAGCCAAGAGAGTCAGGGGAGCTCCTACGAGCAGTACTTC. This encodes CASSQESQGSSYEQYF.

The CDR3 bases are TGTGCCAGCAGCACCCAGGGTTACGAGCAGTACTTC. It encodes CASSTQGYEQYF. The genes are TRBV11-2 and TRBJ2-7, with a weak D call TRBD1 (5 bases). The CDR3 is 12 residues long. Trimming stripped 5 bases from V and 4 bases from J, with 9 bases between. Germline-derived CDR1 and CDR2 are SGHAT and FQNNGV.

The chain has TRBV6-5 and TRBJ2-5, with 9 bases matching TRBD2. In germline, CDR1 is MNHEY, CDR2 SVGAGI. V was pared by 6 bases and J by 3 bases, with 5 bases of the junction left unmatched. This CDR3 has 14 amino acids. The CDR3 here is CASSLAGDEETQYF. The CDR3 DNA sequence: TGTGCCAGCAGCTTAGCGGGGGATGAAGAGACCCAGTACTTC.

The chain recombines TRBV7-9 with TRBJ2-1; TRBD1 agrees at 10 bases. V shed 5 bases, J shed 8 bases, and the junction held 15 bases outside the gene matches. CDR1 is SEHNR, CDR2 FQNEAQ, per germline (reference sequence). CDR3 length: 17 amino acids. CDR3 in amino acids: CASSGPAGTGVYDEQFF. The DNA of the CDR3 is TGTGCCAGCAGCGGACCCGCCGGGACAGGGGTGTATGATGAGCAGTTCTTC. The full variable domain, completed using reference TRBV7-9 and TRBJ2-1, is DTGVSQNPRHKITKRGQNVTFRCDPISEHNRLYWYRQTLGQGPEFLTYFQNEAQLEKSRLLSDRFSAERPKGSFSTLEIQRTEQGDSAMYLCASSGPAGTGVYDEQFFGPGTRLTVL.

DNA for the CDR3: TGTGCCAGCAGCTTAGTAGGGGCTGAAGCTTTCTTT. Protein product: CASSLVGAEAFF. V gene TRBV7-9 combines with J gene TRBJ1-1, with D possibly being TRBD1 (5 bases). Germline CDR1 is SEHNR and CDR2 is FQNEAQ (reference sequence). The germline V and J ends were trimmed by 1 base and 6 bases, with 6 bases remaining between them. The length of the CDR3 is 12 residues. The whole variable domain, remainder taken from reference TRBV7-9 and TRBJ1-1, is DTGVSQNPRHKITKRGQNVTFRCDPISEHNRLYWYRQTLGQGPEFLTYFQNEAQLEKSRLLSDRFSAERPKGSFSTLEIQRTEQGDSAMYLCASSLVGAEAFFGQGTRLTVV.

The rearrangement uses TRBV20-1 and TRBJ1-1; no clear D. V dropped 5 bases and J dropped 2 bases, with 6 bases sitting between them. The germline V gene encodes CDR1 DFQATT and CDR2 SNEGSKA (reference sequence). CDR3 size: 11 residues. This CDR3 is CSARQNTEAFF. The DNA of the CDR3 is TGCAGTGCTCGACAAAACACTGAAGCTTTCTTT.

The chain uses TRBV5-4 and TRBJ2-5; the match to TRBD2 covers 8 bases. The V gene end was trimmed by 1 base and the J gene end by 1 base; junction bases not matched to a gene: 6. The CDR3 length is 16 residues. The germline V gene has CDR1 SGHNT and CDR2 YYREEE (reference sequence). The CDR3 region has the DNA TGTGCCAGCAGCTTGAGAGGGCTAGCGGGCCAAGAGACCCAGTACTTC. Translating it yields CASSLRGLAGQETQYF.

The genes are TRBV10-3 and TRBJ2-2; a weak D match, TRBD2 (6 bases). Germline CDR1 and CDR2: ENHRY and SYGVKD. Trimming took 3 bases from V and 7 from J, leaving 15 bases between them. The CDR3 totals 15 residues. The CDR3 region is CAISEGDSADGELFF. CDR3 sequence (DNA): TGTGCCATCAGTGAAGGGGACTCAGCCGACGGGGAGCTGTTTTTT.